The sequence of this T cell receptor beta chain was determined in a study of cytomegalovirus exposure and HLA in healthy donors. The CDR3 totals 14 residues. Trimming cost V 4 bases and J 5 bases, with 14 bases left between them. Germline CDR1 is MNHNY and CDR2 is SVGAGI (reference sequence). This clone was seen only a few times. The PCR was carried out with 60 Vbeta primers and 13 Jbeta primers. TCRdb's copy holds only in-frame clones and misses some; the assay was immunoSEQ multiplex PCR. The sample has roughly 92,000 clones, 80% seen once. The sequence came from a woman in her fifties or sixties in good health and CMV-seropositive. Material for sequencing was PBMCs. This sequence joins TRBV6-6 and TRBJ1-1; TRBD1 might be the D (6 bases). In DNA form, the CDR3 reads TGTGCCAGCAGTTCCCGGGACACCCATACTGAAGCTTTCTTT. This gives the protein CASSSRDTHTEAFF.